This T cell receptor beta chain was found in a study of cytomegalovirus exposure and HLA in healthy donors. Notes on the study in general: Upon later analysis, TCR association rates were observed to vary by HLA locus, being highest for DRB1 and lowest for HLA-C. Analysis performed later showed TCR beta chains linked to HLA being more clonally expanded than equally common others.

Points on this clone: The antigen is not known.

Trimming took 4 bases from V and 0 from J; bases not matched to a gene: 7. Germline CDR1 is MNHEY and CDR2 is SVGAGI. This CDR3 has 16 residues. The PCR employed 60 Vbeta primers together with 13 Jbeta primers. Profiling relied on immunoSEQ multiplex PCR, and the TCRdb table lists in-frame clones only, not all of them. The sample records about 100,000 clones, around 76% being singletons. The V call is TRBV6-5, the J call TRBJ2-7, with 9 bases fitting TRBD1. The clonotype originates from a woman between 55 and 75 years old in good health and CMV-seropositive. Sequencing was performed on PBMCs. The DNA of the CDR3 is TGTGCCAGCAGTTCGCCGGGACAGGGTAGCTCCTACGAGCAGTACTTC. Its translation: CASSSPGQGSSYEQYF.